A selection of T cell receptor beta chains follows, all from one sample in a study of cytomegalovirus exposure and HLA in healthy donors. Repertoires were generated with immunoSEQ multiplex PCR, while TCRdb's copy carries only in-frame clones and drops some. The sample shows some 170,000 clones, about 86% of them seen only once. Sequencing input: PBMCs. The source is a woman under 40 in good health and CMV-seronegative. Each CDR3 is given with its conserved first and last residue. A D gene is named only where the DNA matches it firmly. Clone sizes are given selectively: once, few, many, or a class where the clone is expanded.

>TRBV28|TRBJ2-7|TRBD1|NA
CASSLGTGIFEQYF
TGTGCCAGCAGTTTAGGGACAGGGATTTTCGAGCAGTACTTC
>TRBV11-2|TRBJ2-1|TRBD1|NA
CASSSEGALAYNEQFF
TGTGCCAGCAGCTCCGAGGGGGCTCTAGCCTACAATGAGCAGTTCTTC
>TRBV2|TRBJ2-3|NA|NA
CASTWTKPDTQYF
TGTGCCAGCACTTGGACAAAACCAGATACGCAGTATTTT
>TRBV7-9|TRBJ1-4|NA|once
CASSLDRREANEKLFF
TGTGCCAGCAGCTTAGACAGGAGGGAGGCTAATGAAAAACTGTTTTTT
>TRBV7-2|TRBJ2-7|TRBD2|once
CASSLAGGPGLGYEQYF
TGTGCCAGCAGCTTAGCGGGAGGGCCGGGATTAGGGTACGAGCAGTACTTC
>TRBV4-1|TRBJ2-5|NA|NA
CASSQDERAGETQYF
TGCGCCAGCAGCCAAGACGAAAGGGCAGGGGAGACCCAGTACTTC
>TRBV25-1|TRBJ2-2|NA|NA
CASSVSATNTGELFF
TGTGCCAGCAGTGTCAGTGCAACGAACACCGGGGAGCTGTTTTTT
>TRBV9|TRBJ1-2|NA|NA
CASSVMAGRGTVSLDYYGYTF
TGTGCCAGCAGCGTAATGGCAGGGAGGGGAACAGTTTCGCTGGACTACTATGGCTACACCTTC
>TRBV10-3|TRBJ2-7|TRBD2|NA
CAISPSGASYEQYF
TGTGCCATCAGCCCTAGCGGTGCCTCCTACGAGCAGTACTTC
>TRBV9|TRBJ2-1|TRBD1|NA
CASSPRDRGYNEQFF
TGTGCCAGCAGCCCACGGGACAGGGGCTACAATGAGCAGTTCTTC
>TRBV5-1|TRBJ2-7|NA|NA
CASSLGQVAGYEQYF
TGCGCCAGCAGCTTGGGGCAGGTGGCGGGATACGAGCAGTACTTC
>TRBV4-3|TRBJ2-1|TRBD1|NA
CASSRDRVSYNEQFF
TGCGCCAGCAGCCGGGACAGGGTATCCTACAATGAGCAGTTCTTC
>TRBV11-2|TRBJ2-7|NA|NA
CASSLAGGVPYEQYF
TGTGCCAGCAGCTTAGCCGGAGGGGTACCCTACGAGCAGTACTTC
>TRBV7-2|TRBJ2-7|NA|NA
CASTQSGAGKDEQYF
TGTGCCAGCACCCAGAGTGGGGCAGGAAAGGACGAGCAGTACTTC
>TRBV10-3|TRBJ1-4|NA|NA
CAISEVGRKLFF
TGTGCCATCAGTGAAGTTGGCAGAAAACTGTTTTTT
>TRBV29-1|TRBJ2-7|NA|NA
CSVESGGGISYEQYF
TGCAGCGTTGAATCTGGGGGCGGAATCTCCTACGAGCAGTACTTC
>TRBV19|TRBJ1-2|NA|NA
CASSIADGYTF
TGTGCCAGTAGTATCGCGGATGGCTACACCTTC
>TRBV6-5|TRBJ2-1|TRBD2|NA
CASRAGGLSNEQFF
TGTGCCAGCAGGGCGGGGGGCCTGTCCAATGAGCAGTTCTTC
>TRBV2|TRBJ2-3|NA|few
CASSDGVAARGTDTQYF
TGTGCCAGCAGTGACGGGGTGGCGGCCCGGGGCACAGATACGCAGTATTTT
>TRBV28|TRBJ1-2|NA|NA
CASSPLGGGYGYTF
TGTGCCAGCAGTCCCCTTGGGGGCGGCTATGGCTACACCTTC
>TRBV28|TRBJ1-5|NA|few
CASSSVRDFDGMAQHF
TGTGCCAGCAGTTCCGTGAGGGACTTTGACGGAATGGCCCAGCATTTT
>TRBV6-1|TRBJ2-2|NA|NA
CASSEPGSTGELFF
TGTGCCAGCAGTGAACCGGGATCCACCGGGGAGCTGTTTTTT
>TRBV10-3|TRBJ1-1|NA|NA
CAISVGRGTEAFF
TGTGCCATCAGTGTGGGGCGTGGCACTGAAGCTTTCTTT
>TRBV5-4|TRBJ1-4|NA|NA
CASSLGGSLNEKLFF
TGTGCCAGCAGCTTGGGCGGCTCCCTAAATGAAAAACTGTTTTTT
>TRBV25-1|TRBJ1-5|TRBD1|many
CASRKFADRGLGDQPQHF
TGTGCCAGCAGGAAGTTCGCGGACAGGGGCCTGGGGGACCAGCCCCAGCATTTT
>TRBV28|TRBJ1-4|NA|NA
CASSLPSRREEKLFF
TGTGCCAGCAGTTTACCGTCACGCCGAGAAGAAAAACTGTTTTTT
>TRBV28|TRBJ1-3|NA|NA
CASSLNSYRVRTIYF
TGTGCCAGCAGTTTAAACTCATACAGGGTTCGGACCATATATTTT